Below, 30 T cell receptor beta chains from the same sample are listed, as sequenced in a study of T cells in Graves' hyperthyroidism and ophthalmopathy. It was RNA transcripts that yielded the amplified TCR beta CDR3 regions. The TCR CDR3 first-round RT-PCR relied on the HTBI primer set. TCRdb reprocessed the multiplex PCR reads with MiXCR, giving one entry per CDR3 protein. The data hold approximately 690,000 distinct CDR3 sequences, with 13% to 15% observed a single time. Sample: blood. These TCRs come from a woman between 45 and 60 years old with Graves' ophthalmopathy.

Only a few counts were recorded for this clonotype. The chain recombines TRBV2 with TRBJ1-4; D may be TRBD1 (5 bases). The CDR3 is made up of 14 amino acids. Looked up from germline, CDR1 is SNHLY and CDR2 is FYNNEI. V was clipped by 3 bases and J by 7 bases, with 12 bases between them. CDR3 sequence (DNA): TGTGCCAGCAGTGACAGGGCGGGTGGTGAAAAACTGTTTTTT. Residues: CASSDRAGGEKLFF.

The chain has TRBV15 and TRBJ2-2; D gene ambiguous. This CDR3 comprises 12 residues. V lost 0 bases and J 7 bases, leaving 3 bases between the germline ends. CDR1 and CDR2 (germline): LNHNV, YYDKDF (reference sequence). The CDR3 DNA is TGTGCCACCAGCAGAGAGGGCGGGGAGCTGTTTTTT. It specifies CATSREGGELFF.

The rearrangement joins TRBV6-2 or TRBV6-3 to TRBJ2-7; TRBD1 aligns across 7 bases. The CDR3 totals 14 residues. CDR1 MNHEY and CDR2 SVGEGT come from the germline V gene. J gave up 5 bases and V 5 bases, and 9 bases lay outside the gene matches. Written as DNA, the CDR3 is TGTGCCAGCAGTCCATGGACAGGCGGCGACGAGCAGTACTTC. Its protein product is CASSPWTGGDEQYF.

This clonotype was recorded many times. This sequence joins TRBV12-3 or TRBV12-4 and TRBJ2-1; tentative D call: TRBD1 (6 bases). This CDR3 region has 12 residues. V was pared by 8 bases and J by 10 bases, with 15 bases between. The CDR3 region is CASGWGGTEQFF. The CDR3 coding sequence is TGTGCCAGCGGATGGGGTGGGACAGAGCAGTTCTTC.

This clonotype was found many times. V and J are TRBV5-6 and TRBJ2-1; weak D call: TRBD2 (5 bases). Germline V lookup: CDR1 SGHDT, CDR2 YYEEEE. The CDR3 has 16 residues. Trimming stripped 6 bases from V and 3 bases from J, with 19 bases between. The CDR3 here is CASTLPPPRDYNEQFF. In DNA, the CDR3 is TGTGCCAGCACCTTACCTCCCCCACGGGACTACAATGAGCAGTTCTTC.

This clonotype appeared a few times. V gene TRBV15 combines with J gene TRBJ2-2; 7 bases agree with TRBD1. Looked up from germline, CDR1 is LNHNV and CDR2 is YYDKDF (reference sequence). V lost 8 bases to trimming and J lost 4 bases; unmatched junction nucleotides: 4. The CDR3 covers 13 residues. The DNA for the CDR3 is TGTGCCACCTTGACAGGGATCACCGGGGAGCTGTTTTTT. The encoded protein is CATLTGITGELFF.

As regards this clonotype: Germline and junction disagree at one end, which may indicate a read error. The CDR3 DNA reads TGTGCCAGCAACTTACAAGAGACCCAATACTTC. This codes for CASNLQETQYF. The genes are TRBV7-2 and TRBJ2-5; D unclear. The CDR3 length is 11 residues. Germline V gene lookup returns CDR1 SGHTA and CDR2 FQGNSA.

This clonotype was counted once. The chain employs TRBV6-1 and TRBJ2-1; 7 bases line up with TRBD2. The V gene end was trimmed by 6 bases and the J gene end by 7 bases; junction bases not matched to a gene: 9. CDR1 and CDR2 (germline): MNHNS, SASEGT. The CDR3 contains 14 residues. CDR3 sequence reads: CASRGRTRSNEQFF. The CDR3 coding sequence is TGTGCCAGCAGGGGTAGGACTAGGTCAAATGAGCAGTTCTTC.

This clonotype was seen repeatedly, ten times or more. This sequence joins TRBV12-5 and TRBJ2-1; D is unclear. The CDR3 loop spans 13 amino acids. Trimming pared 1 base from V and 5 bases from J, leaving 6 bases between. CDR1 and CDR2 from the germline V gene are LGHNT and FRNRAP. In DNA, the CDR3 is TGTGCTAGTGGTTTGGGTAACCACAATGAGCAGTTCTTC. This sequence encodes CASGLGNHNEQFF.

The V and J genes are TRBV15 and TRBJ2-6; no clear D. Germline CDR1 reads LNHNV; CDR2 reads YYDKDF (reference sequence). The V end was cut by 0 bases, the J end by 3 bases, with 9 bases between. This CDR3 region has 16 residues. Written as DNA, the CDR3 is TGTGCCACCAGCAGAGATGTTGACTTTGGGGCCAACGTCCTGACTTTC. The encoded protein is CATSRDVDFGANVLTF.

This clonotype was counted many times. Written as DNA, the CDR3 is TGCAGTGCGACCGACAGGGGAATAAGGTCGACCTACGAGCAGTACTTC. Its protein product is CSATDRGIRSTYEQYF. This chain uses TRBV20-1 with TRBJ2-7, with 8 bases identical to TRBD1. The CDR3 has 16 residues. Looked up from germline, CDR1 is DFQATT and CDR2 is SNEGSKA (reference sequence). V lost 6 bases, J lost 2 bases, and 15 bases stayed unmatched.

This clonotype was found a few times. The chain employs TRBV20-1 and TRBJ1-6; D is ambiguous. The CDR3 has 14 amino acids. The V end was cut by 5 bases, the J end by 7 bases, with 15 bases between. The germline gives CDR1 DFQATT, CDR2 SNEGSKA (reference sequence). For the CDR3, the DNA is TGCAGTGCTTTAGGGCGTCTGTTAAATTCACCCCTCCACTTT. It yields the protein CSALGRLLNSPLHF.

This clonotype was picked up many times. The V call is TRBV7-3, the J call TRBJ2-5; 10 bases fit TRBD2. V shed 1 base and J 2 bases; nucleotides not matched to a gene: 7. CDR1 is SGHTA, CDR2 FQGTGA, per germline. This CDR3 spans 17 amino acids. The CDR3: CASSLRASGGPQETQYF. The CDR3, as DNA: TGTGCCAGCAGCTTAAGGGCTAGCGGGGGACCTCAAGAGACCCAGTACTTC.

This clonotype was seen more than once but under ten times. This chain links TRBV6-8 with TRBJ2-5, with 8 bases lining up with TRBD2. This CDR3 has 16 amino acids. The V and J ends lost 6 bases and 5 bases, in that order; junction bases with no gene match: 14. Per the germline V gene, CDR1 is MNHGY and CDR2 is SAAAGT. CDR3 DNA sequence: TGTGCCAGCAGGGGGATTCAAGCGGGAGTCTTTGAGACCCAGTACTTC. Encoded protein: CASRGIQAGVFETQYF.

The chain uses TRBV6-1 and TRBJ1-4; D is ambiguous. The germline gives CDR1 MNHNS, CDR2 SASEGT. Trimming took 6 bases from V and 2 from J, leaving 7 bases between them. The CDR3 spans 13 residues. The CDR3 here is CASRTGTNEKLFF. The CDR3 coding sequence is TGTGCCAGCAGAACGGGGACTAATGAAAAACTGTTTTTT.

This clonotype was recorded a few times. The J gene is TRBJ2-7, the V gene TRBV28, with a weak D call TRBD1 (5 bases). Trimming took off 8 bases at V and 0 bases at J, with 11 bases between the two ends. The V gene's germline CDR1 is MDHEN and CDR2 SYDVKM. This CDR3 comprises 13 residues. CDR3 in amino acids: CASGPDISYEQYF. In DNA, the CDR3 is TGTGCCAGCGGCCCGGACATCTCCTACGAGCAGTACTTC. The variable domain in full, with the rest retrieved from reference TRBV28 and TRBJ2-7, is DVKVTQSSRYLVKRTGEKVFLECVQDMDHENMFWYRQDPGLGLRLIYFSYDVKMKEKGDIPEGYSVSREKKERFSLILESASTNQTSMYLCASGPDISYEQYFGPGTRLTVT.

This clonotype was recorded many times. This sequence joins TRBV27 and TRBJ2-7; perhaps TRBD2 as D (5 bases). The length of the CDR3 is 15 residues. Trimming cost V 3 bases and J 0 bases, with 12 bases left between them. The V gene's germline CDR1 is MNHEY and CDR2 SMNVEV (reference sequence). CDR3 in DNA: TGTGCCAGCAGTTTGGCTAGCCCCATCTCCTACGAGCAGTACTTC. Translation: CASSLASPISYEQYF.

In its sample, this clonotype was seen many times. This chain joins TRBV4-2 and TRBJ2-3, with D tentatively TRBD1 or TRBD2 (5 bases each). V lost 4 bases, J lost 1 base, and 9 bases lay in between. Germline assignment: CDR1 LGHNA and CDR2 YNFKEQ. The CDR3 totals 14 residues. For the CDR3, the DNA is TGTGCCAGCAGCCTTCGGGACGGCACAGATACGCAGTATTTT. It codes for CASSLRDGTDTQYF.

This chain links TRBV18 with TRBJ2-1; perhaps TRBD1 as D (7 bases). Trimming took off 6 bases at V and 4 bases at J, with 16 bases between the two ends. CDR3 length: 15 residues. Germline V gene sequence: CDR1 KGHSH, CDR2 LQKENI. CDR3 protein: CASSQGGNYYNEQFF. The CDR3 DNA follows: TGTGCCAGCTCGCAGGGGGGTAACTATTACAATGAGCAGTTCTTC.

This clonotype has only a few counts. This sequence joins TRBV10-3 and TRBJ2-1; D is possibly TRBD2 (6 bases). Germline CDR1 is ENHRY and CDR2 is SYGVKD. V was shortened by 3 bases and J by 5 bases, with 11 bases between the two germline ends. The CDR3 has 14 amino acids. CDR3 in amino acids: CAISDSRGNNEQFF. CDR3 sequence (DNA): TGTGCCATCAGTGACTCCCGGGGGAACAATGAGCAGTTCTTC.

The chain carries TRBV20-1 and TRBJ2-1; D tentatively fits TRBD1 or TRBD2 (5 bases each). The V end lost 6 bases, the J end lost 4 bases, and 19 bases lay between the germline ends. Germline CDR1 reads DFQATT; CDR2 reads SNEGSKA (reference sequence). The CDR3 contains 15 residues. The CDR3 region is CSAARVGAGYNEQFF. In nucleotides, the CDR3 is TGCAGTGCCGCAAGAGTCGGGGCCGGTTACAATGAGCAGTTCTTC.

The rearrangement uses TRBV19 and TRBJ2-3; 9 bases agree with TRBD1. Germline CDR1 and CDR2: LNHDA and SQIVND (reference sequence). The CDR3 runs to 16 residues. Trimming at V came to 6 bases and at J to 6 bases, leaving 13 bases not matched to a gene. CDR3 sequence: CASSAPGQGVVDTQYF. CDR3 bases: TGTGCCAGTAGCGCTCCGGGACAGGGTGTTGTGGATACGCAGTATTTT.

This clonotype has just a few counts. The V call is TRBV24-1, the J call TRBJ2-3; 12 bases align to TRBD2. Germline V lookup: CDR1 KGHDR, CDR2 SFDVKD. The V gene end was trimmed by 1 base and the J gene end by 1 base; junction bases not matched to a gene: 11. CDR3 length: 20 amino acids. The chain's CDR3 is CATSDFTAGLAGPGTDTQYF. CDR3 nucleotide sequence: TGTGCCACCAGTGATTTCACAGCTGGACTAGCGGGACCTGGCACAGATACGCAGTATTTT.

This clonotype was observed many times. As DNA, the CDR3 is TGTGCCAGCAGTGTATTAGCGGGAGTTTCTTCCGAGCAGTACTTC. It specifies CASSVLAGVSSEQYF. The chain links TRBV28 to TRBJ2-7; 9 nucleotides align to TRBD2. Germline trimming cut 5 bases from V and 6 bases from J; bases unmatched to any gene: 11. There are 15 residues in the CDR3. Germline-derived CDR1 and CDR2 are MDHEN and SYDVKM.

The chain carries TRBV7-8 and TRBJ2-7; the D is unclear. The CDR3 loop spans 13 amino acids. Germline lookup yields CDR1 SGHVS and CDR2 FQNEAQ. V lost 4 bases and J 2 bases, leaving 9 bases between the germline ends. The CDR3, as DNA: TGTGCCAGCAGCTCTCTAGGGACCTACGAGCAGTACTTC. This gives the protein CASSSLGTYEQYF.

In its sample, this clonotype was seen a few times. The chain couples TRBV2 to TRBJ1-3; TRBD1 is a possible D gene (5 bases). The germline CDR1 and CDR2 sequences are SNHLY and FYNNEI. V lost 7 bases, J lost 5 bases, and 12 bases lay in between. The CDR3 spans 13 residues. The CDR3 here is CASIGGSRNTIYF. In DNA, the CDR3 is TGTGCCAGCATCGGGGGATCTCGAAACACCATATATTTT.

This chain joins TRBV24-1 and TRBJ2-2; unclear D gene. Germline CDR1 and CDR2: KGHDR and SFDVKD. The CDR3 runs to 14 residues. The V and J ends lost 5 bases and 4 bases respectively, with 10 bases between them. CDR3 DNA sequence: TGTGCCACCAGTGGGGCAGGAGTCACCGGGGAGCTGTTTTTT. This gives the protein CATSGAGVTGELFF.

This clonotype has just a few counts. The rearrangement uses TRBV30 and TRBJ2-7; 8 nucleotides align to TRBD1. The V gene end was trimmed by 7 bases and the J gene end by 6 bases; junction bases not matched to a gene: 8. Germline assignment: CDR1 GTSNPN and CDR2 SVGIG (reference sequence). This CDR3 has 12 residues. The CDR3 region is CASSDRGPEQYF. The CDR3 nucleotides are TGTGCCTCGTCTGACAGGGGTCCCGAGCAGTACTTC.

This clonotype was seen many times. This chain joins TRBV6-2 or TRBV6-3 and TRBJ2-7, with D perhaps TRBD1 or TRBD2 (5 bases each). The germline V gene encodes CDR1 MNHEY and CDR2 SVGEGT. This CDR3 region has 13 residues. Trimming took 5 bases from V and 2 from J, leaving 10 bases between them. The CDR3 nucleotides read TGTGCCAGCAGTCGGGACGCCACCTACGAGCAGTACTTC. It translates to CASSRDATYEQYF.

The chain has TRBV5-1 and TRBJ2-7; 9 bases are shared with TRBD2. Per the germline V gene, CDR1 is SGHRS and CDR2 is YFSETQ. The CDR3 loop spans 15 amino acids. The V segment lost 4 bases and the J segment 3 bases; nucleotides outside the gene matches: 8. CDR3 protein: CASSKTSGRNYEQYF. In DNA form, the CDR3 reads TGCGCCAGCAGCAAAACTAGCGGGCGAAACTACGAGCAGTACTTC.